The 10 T cell receptor beta chains listed next were all sequenced from one sample in a study of cytomegalovirus exposure and HLA in healthy donors. PCR amplification relied on 60 Vbeta primers (plus 13 Jbeta primers). TCRdb keeps only in-frame clones here, not all; method: immunoSEQ multiplex PCR. The top ten hold 1% to 1.5% of the sample, which has around 130,000 clones, approximately 80% seen once. Sequenced input: PBMCs. The origin of the receptors is a girl between 2 and 10 years old in good health and CMV-seronegative.

This clone was picked up a small number of times. This chain joins TRBV9 and TRBJ1-5, with D hard to call. V gave up 2 bases and J gave up 1 base, with 10 bases separating them. There are 15 residues in the CDR3. In germline, CDR1 is SGDLS, CDR2 YYNGEE. CDR3 in DNA: TGTGCCAGCAGCGTTTCTGCACAGAGCAATCAGCCCCAGCATTTT. Its translation is CASSVSAQSNQPQHF.

This chain links TRBV27 with TRBJ2-1; 9 bases agree with TRBD1. The V and J ends lost 7 bases and 7 bases, in that order; junction bases with no gene match: 11. The CDR3 extends over 15 amino acids. Germline CDR1 reads MNHEY; CDR2 reads SMNVEV (reference sequence). DNA for the CDR3: TGTGCCAGCACCCCACCGGGACAGGGACGAAATGAGCAGTTCTTC. Protein: CASTPPGQGRNEQFF.

The chain uses TRBV6-6 and TRBJ2-5, with TRBD1 identical over 8 bases. The J call is in doubt because the DNA end fits TRBJ2-7 better. Germline CDR1 MNHNY, CDR2 SVGAGI (reference sequence). The CDR3 length is 15 residues. The DNA for the CDR3 is TGTGCCAGCAGAAGTTCAGGCCAGGGGGCGAGCGAGCAGTACTTC. Encoded protein: CASRSSGQGASEQYF.

This clone was detected only once. V usage is TRBV28 and J usage is TRBJ2-1; 11 bases line up with TRBD2. CDR3 size: 14 residues. The germline CDR1 and CDR2 sequences are MDHEN and SYDVKM. The V gene end was trimmed by 3 bases and the J gene end by 13 bases; junction bases not matched to a gene: 8. Here the CDR3 DNA reads TGTGCCAGCAGTTTGTCCGGGACTAGCGGACAACAGTTCTTC. This translates into CASSLSGTSGQQFF.

The gene calls are TRBV6-5 and TRBJ1-2; D is unresolved. CDR3 length: 13 amino acids. Germline CDR1 reads MNHEY; CDR2 reads SVGAGI. Between the trimmed V and J ends, which lost 0 bases and 4 bases, there was a span of 6 bases. Here the CDR3 DNA reads TGTGCCAGCAGTTACTCTGCCAGCTATGGCTACACCTTC. This encodes CASSYSASYGYTF.

The chain couples TRBV6-1 to TRBJ1-6, with D possibly being TRBD1 (5 bases). Germline loops: CDR1 MNHNS, CDR2 SASEGT. There are 13 residues in the CDR3. Trimming shortened V by 5 bases and J by 11 bases, and 13 bases separated the two germline ends. In DNA form, the CDR3 reads TGTGCCAGCAGTCTGCGGACACCTCCACCCCTCCACTTT. It encodes CASSLRTPPPLHF.

The V gene is TRBV30, the J gene TRBJ2-7; TRBD1 agrees at 10 bases. This CDR3 region has 14 residues. The V gene's germline CDR1 is GTSNPN and CDR2 SVGIG (reference sequence). CDR3 loop: CAYRGRQGANEQYF. Here the CDR3 DNA reads TGTGCGTACCGGGGGAGACAGGGGGCAAACGAGCAGTACTTC.

This chain connects TRBV19 to TRBJ1-4; no clear D gene. The CDR3 runs 14 residues. Germline CDR1 and CDR2: LNHDA and SQIVND (reference sequence). The V gene lost 0 bases and the J gene lost 6 bases, with 8 bases spanning the gap. CDR3 nucleotide sequence: TGTGCCAGTAGTATAGATCTTACGGATGAAAAACTGTTTTTT. Translating gives CASSIDLTDEKLFF. Supplemented by reference TRBV19 and TRBJ1-4, the full variable domain reads DGGITQSPKYLFRKEGQNVTLSCEQNLNHDAMYWYRQDPGQGLRLIYYSQIVNDFQKGDIAEGYSVSREKKESFPLTVTSAQKNPTAFYLCASSIDLTDEKLFFGSGTQLSVL.

This clone was observed a handful of times. The chain has TRBV2 and TRBJ1-1; D uncertain. The V gene lost 7 bases and the J gene lost 6 bases, with 12 bases spanning the gap. There are 12 residues in the CDR3. Germline V gene sequence: CDR1 SNHLY, CDR2 FYNNEI. The CDR3 protein is CASNKVEAEAFF. The CDR3 DNA reads TGTGCCAGCAATAAGGTGGAGGCTGAAGCTTTCTTT.

The J gene is TRBJ1-5, the V gene TRBV19; 11 positions agree with TRBD1. CDR3 length: 17 amino acids. V shed 3 bases and J 5 bases; nucleotides not matched to a gene: 9. Germline V lookup: CDR1 LNHDA, CDR2 SQIVND (reference sequence). CDR3 residues: CASSIRGQGQGDQPQHF. In nucleotides, the CDR3 is TGTGCCAGTAGTATTAGAGGACAGGGACAGGGGGATCAGCCCCAGCATTTT.